The 2 T cell receptor beta chains below come from one sample, sequenced in a study of cytomegalovirus exposure and HLA in healthy donors. The PCR employed 60 Vbeta primers together with 13 Jbeta primers. The protocol was immunoSEQ multiplex PCR, while the TCRdb copy is restricted to in-frame clones and leaves out a portion. The table shows 50,000 to 60,000 clones, with 78% occurring only once. The sequenced material came from PBMCs. The source of these receptors is a female donor in good health and CMV-seronegative.

J is TRBJ2-2 and V is TRBV5-3; TRBD1 aligns across 10 bases. TRBV5-3 is an ORF, with its function uncertain. J lost 0 bases, V lost 3 bases, and 26 bases had no gene match. The CDR3 loop spans 24 amino acids. CDR3 residues: CARSSWGQGIPTTIENTNTGELFF. CDR3 DNA sequence: TGTGCCAGAAGCTCGTGGGGACAGGGGATTCCTACCACAATTGAAAACACGAACACCGGGGAGCTGTTTTTT.

The V and J genes are TRBV7-2 and TRBJ2-7; 8 bases fit TRBD1. The CDR3 runs 16 residues. Losses at the gene ends were 4 bases for V and 2 bases for J; bases not matched to a gene: 10. Germline assignment: CDR1 SGHTA and CDR2 FQGNSA. CDR3 region: CASSSRRGQRTYEQYF. The CDR3 coding sequence is TGTGCCAGCAGCTCGCGCAGGGGGCAGAGGACCTACGAGCAGTACTTC.